One and the same sample provided the 20 T cell receptor beta chains below, sequenced in a study of vaccination and CD4 T cells after COVID-19. Cultured CD4+ T cell DNA underwent sequencing with the Oncomine TCR Beta short-read assay. TCRdb independently ran MiXCR on the PCR reads; one entry per CDR3 protein. The sample yields fewer than 6,500 distinct CDR3 sequences, more than 25% seen once. The antigens of these receptors remain unknown. Indicated treatment: approximately 10-day PBMC culture with coronavirus spike peptide pools or control peptides (ViraFEST assay). Before the COVID-19 pandemic (2011-2018), CD4+ T cells were obtained from the unexposed donor. The material sequenced was CD4+ T cells from blood, cultured in vitro. Receptors were obtained from a human donor in good health.

Sample share makes this clonotype medium-sized. The gene calls are TRBV20-1 and TRBJ2-2; weak D call: TRBD2 (6 bases). The ends were cut back, 6 bases at V and 7 bases at J, with 18 bases in the middle. Germline values: CDR1 DFQATT, CDR2 SNEGSKA (reference sequence). The CDR3 has 14 amino acids. The CDR3 DNA sequence: TGCAGTGCCCTGATCGGAGGGTTGGACGGGGAGCTGTTTTTT. Its protein product is CSALIGGLDGELFF.

V is TRBV11-2 and J is TRBJ1-1; D gene unclear. Trimming left V 1 base short and J 6 bases short, with 9 bases between. The CDR3 is 13 residues long. Germline CDR1 is SGHAT and CDR2 is FQNNGV. CDR3 in DNA: TGTGCCAGCAGCTTAGTAAGTAGCGCTGAAGCTTTCTTT. The encoded protein is CASSLVSSAEAFF. Combining the CDR3 with reference TRBV11-2 and TRBJ1-1 gives the whole variable domain EAGVAQSPRYKIIEKRQSVAFWCNPISGHATLYWYQQILGQGPKLLIQFQNNGVVDDSQLPKDRFSAERLKGVDSTLKIQPAKLEDSAVYLCASSLVSSAEAFFGQGTRLTVV.

This clonotype is medium-sized (0.01 to 0.1%) in the sample. J is TRBJ2-4 and V is TRBV7-3; D may match TRBD1 or TRBD2 (5 bases each). This CDR3 spans 16 amino acids. V was shortened by 5 bases and J by 3 bases, with 17 bases between the two germline ends. CDR1 SGHTA and CDR2 FQGTGA come from the germline V gene. The CDR3 DNA reads as TGTGCCAGCAGCCCAGAGGGGCCTAGGGGCAAAAACATTCAGTACTTC. Amino acids: CASSPEGPRGKNIQYF.

The V and J genes are TRBV12-5 and TRBJ2-1, with 9 bases lining up with TRBD2. Germline loops: CDR1 LGHNT, CDR2 FRNRAP. The CDR3 is 15 residues long. V shed 6 bases and J 8 bases; nucleotides not matched to a gene: 11. In nucleotides, the CDR3 is TGTGCTAGTGGCCCCGGGCTAGCGGGGAACCATGAGCAGTTCTTC. Amino acids: CASGPGLAGNHEQFF. Supplemented by reference TRBV12-5 and TRBJ2-1, the full variable domain reads DARVTQTPRHKVTEMGQEVTMRCQPILGHNTVFWYRQTMMQGLELLAYFRNRAPLDDSGMPKDRFSAEMPDATLATLKIQPSEPRDSAVYFCASGPGLAGNHEQFFGPGTRLTVL.

The V gene is TRBV11-2, the J gene TRBJ1-1, with D uncertain. V dropped 2 bases and J dropped 7 bases, with 5 bases sitting between them. The CDR3 sequence is 11 residues long. Germline CDR1 reads SGHAT; CDR2 reads FQNNGV. CDR3 sequence: CASSLSGEAFF. The CDR3 DNA reads as TGTGCCAGCAGCTTAAGCGGTGAAGCTTTCTTT.

This clonotype was found a few times. J is TRBJ1-2 and V is TRBV20-1, with D possibly matching TRBD1 (5 bases). The CDR3 covers 13 residues. Trimming cost V 3 bases and J 2 bases, with 10 bases left between them. The germline V gene encodes CDR1 DFQATT and CDR2 SNEGSKA (reference sequence). The CDR3 protein is CSASGRENYGYTF. The DNA for the CDR3 is TGCAGTGCTAGTGGCAGGGAAAACTATGGCTACACCTTC.

This clonotype was seen a handful of times. The V gene is TRBV27, the J gene TRBJ1-6, with D possibly being TRBD1 (5 bases). Germline-derived CDR1 and CDR2 are MNHEY and SMNVEV (reference sequence). The CDR3 has 13 amino acids. V shed 4 bases and J shed 10 bases, with 11 bases lying between them. CDR3 DNA sequence: TGTGCCAGCAGTTCAACAGGTAAATCACCCCTCCACTTT. This gives the protein CASSSTGKSPLHF.

The CDR3 spells CASITRSSSNSPLHF. CDR3 sequence (DNA): TGTGCCAGCATAACTAGGTCCTCAAGCAATTCACCCCTCCACTTT. The chain joins TRBV7-2 to TRBJ1-6; no clear D gene. Germline values: CDR1 SGHTA, CDR2 FQGNSA. This CDR3 spans 15 amino acids. Trimming removed 7 bases at V and 7 bases at J, with 17 bases between.

The genes are TRBV6-1 and TRBJ2-5; D gene uncertain. The germline V gene has CDR1 MNHNS and CDR2 SASEGT. The V end was cut by 4 bases, the J end by 5 bases, with 11 bases between. This CDR3 is 13 amino acids long. CDR3 coding DNA: TGTGCCAGCAGTGTCGAACGCCTTGAGACCCAGTACTTC. Its protein product is CASSVERLETQYF.

The rearrangement links TRBV7-3 to TRBJ2-2; D possibly corresponds to TRBD2 (6 bases). CDR1 is SGHTA, CDR2 FQGTGA, per germline. V lost 4 bases and J lost 5, with 8 bases in between. The CDR3 length is 13 residues. DNA of the CDR3: TGTGCCAGCAGCTCACGGGGGACCGGGGAGCTGTTTTTT. The encoded protein is CASSSRGTGELFF.

The chain's CDR3 is CASGVRGGAGSTEAFF. CDR3 nucleotide sequence: TGTGCCAGCGGGGTACGCGGGGGGGCAGGTAGCACTGAAGCTTTCTTT. The chain is built from TRBV6-1 and TRBJ1-1; possibly TRBD1 for D (6 bases). The CDR3 totals 16 residues. Germline loops: CDR1 MNHNS, CDR2 SASEGT. V lost 8 bases and J lost 4, with 23 bases in between.

V is TRBV9 and J is TRBJ2-5, with D perhaps TRBD2 (5 bases). V gave up 2 bases and J gave up 2 bases, with 13 bases separating them. Germline CDR1 SGDLS, CDR2 YYNGEE. The CDR3 covers 15 residues. The CDR3 DNA is TGTGCCAGCAGCGTTTTTGGGAGCTTTCAAGAGACCCAGTACTTC. Protein: CASSVFGSFQETQYF.

This clonotype has just a few counts. The V and J genes are TRBV19 and TRBJ1-1; perhaps TRBD1 as D (5 bases). Germline CDR1 is LNHDA and CDR2 is SQIVND (reference sequence). V lost 1 base and J 5 bases, leaving 11 bases between the germline ends. This CDR3 contains 14 residues. Here the CDR3 reads CASSIGGGVTEAFF. Written as DNA, the CDR3 is TGTGCCAGTAGTATAGGCGGGGGTGTGACTGAAGCTTTCTTT. The entire variable domain, with the rest obtained from reference TRBV19 and TRBJ1-1, is as follows: DGGITQSPKYLFRKEGQNVTLSCEQNLNHDAMYWYRQDPGQGLRLIYYSQIVNDFQKGDIAEGYSVSREKKESFPLTVTSAQKNPTAFYLCASSIGGGVTEAFFGQGTRLTVV.

This clonotype was seen a few times. The genes are TRBV10-3 and TRBJ1-1; no firm D call. The CDR3 runs 11 residues. CDR1 and CDR2 from the germline V gene are ENHRY and SYGVKD. The V and J ends lost 10 bases and 3 bases respectively, with 9 bases between them. The CDR3 nucleotides are TGTGCCACCCGACGGGACACTGAAGCTTTCTTT. Amino acids: CATRRDTEAFF.

The chain joins TRBV18 to TRBJ1-2; 10 nucleotides line up with TRBD1. V lost 6 bases to trimming and J lost 6 bases; unmatched junction nucleotides: 10. This CDR3 comprises 15 residues. CDR1 is KGHSH and CDR2 is LQKENI in the germline V gene. The CDR3 loop reads CASSPITGQGDGYTF. The CDR3 region has the DNA TGTGCCAGCTCCCCAATAACCGGACAGGGGGATGGCTACACCTTC.

V gene TRBV19 combines with J gene TRBJ1-2; maybe TRBD1 (5 bases). The CDR3 is made up of 14 amino acids. Germline CDR1 is LNHDA and CDR2 is SQIVND (reference sequence). Trimming took 0 bases from V and 7 from J, leaving 12 bases between them. The CDR3 coding sequence is TGTGCCAGTAGTATAGAGTTGGGGCGGAGTGGCTACACCTTC. Its protein product is CASSIELGRSGYTF.

By proportion, this clonotype is medium-sized. The chain employs TRBV6-1 and TRBJ1-2; D might be TRBD1 (5 bases). This CDR3 comprises 15 residues. V lost 6 bases and J lost 1, with 15 bases in between. Germline loops: CDR1 MNHNS, CDR2 SASEGT. The DNA for the CDR3 is TGTGCCAGCAGGACCGGGACGGGCTATAACTATGGCTACACCTTC. Translation gives CASRTGTGYNYGYTF.

The chain recombines TRBV6-5 with TRBJ1-1; TRBD1 agrees at 8 bases. Germline V gene lookup returns CDR1 MNHEY and CDR2 SVGAGI. The V segment lost 4 bases and the J segment 1 base; nucleotides outside the gene matches: 5. CDR3 length: 15 amino acids. The CDR3 region is CASSWRQGTNTEAFF. In nucleotides, the CDR3 is TGTGCCAGCAGTTGGAGACAGGGGACGAACACTGAAGCTTTCTTT.

V and J are TRBV20-1 and TRBJ2-1; the D is unclear. CDR3 length: 11 residues. V was cut by 6 bases and J by 5 bases, with 8 bases left in between. The germline V gene encodes CDR1 DFQATT and CDR2 SNEGSKA (reference sequence). CDR3 protein: CSARRDNEQFF. CDR3 in DNA: TGCAGTGCCCGCCGGGACAATGAGCAGTTCTTC.

The chain carries TRBV27 and TRBJ1-1; D is undetermined. Germline V gene sequence: CDR1 MNHEY, CDR2 SMNVEV (reference sequence). The CDR3 is made up of 15 amino acids. Trimming shortened V by 1 base and J by 1 base, and 10 bases separated the two germline ends. The CDR3, as DNA: TGTGCCAGCAGTTTATTGGTCGCGGGGAACACTGAAGCTTTCTTT. It is translated as CASSLLVAGNTEAFF.